This is a list of T cell receptor beta chains from one sample in a study of cytomegalovirus exposure and HLA in healthy donors. The table came from immunoSEQ multiplex PCR; TCRdb's copy has only in-frame clones and leaves some out. This sample yields about 76,000 clones, of which around 70% are seen a single time; roughly 16% belongs to the top ten. Sequenced material: PBMCs. The origin of the receptors is a woman aged 40 to 50 in good health and CMV-seropositive. The CDR3 runs from the conserved cysteine through the conserved F or W. Each record gives: CDR3 length, clone size, V gene, D gene, J gene, CDR3 DNA, CDR3 protein. A D gene is named only where the DNA matches it firmly. The listing skips clone size in some rows; elsewhere it reads once, few, many or a size class.

>15|NA|TRBV19|NA|TRBJ2-2
TGTGCCAGTATCTCTTTCACGGGGGGCTCCGGGGAGCTGTTTTTT
CASISFTGGSGELFF
>16|once|TRBV9|NA|TRBJ2-3
TGTGCCAGCAGCGCAAGTGGGACTTTTAGCACAGATACGCAGTATTTT
CASSASGTFSTDTQYF
>14|few|TRBV5-6|NA|TRBJ2-5
TGTGCCAGCAGCTTTTCACAGGCCTTCATCGGGCAGTACTTC
CASSFSQAFIGQYF
>13|NA|TRBV11-2|NA|TRBJ1-1
TGTGCCAGCAGCTCCGACATGAACACTGAAGCTTTCTTT
CASSSDMNTEAFF
>15|NA|TRBV7-2|NA|TRBJ1-4
TGTGCCAGCAGCCCACAAGTCTCAACTAATGAAAAACTGTTTTTT
CASSPQVSTNEKLFF
>14|once|TRBV9|NA|TRBJ2-7
TGTGCCAGCAGCGTAGATAGGACTTCCTACGAGCAGTACTTC
CASSVDRTSYEQYF
>12|few|TRBV6-6|NA|TRBJ2-5
TGTGCCAGCAGTTACAGGAGGGAGACCCAGTACTTC
CASSYRRETQYF
>12|NA|TRBV7-9|NA|TRBJ1-1
TGTTCCAGCAGCTTGGATCGCAGGGAGGACGCCTTT
CSSSLDRREDAF
>14|NA|TRBV10-2|NA|TRBJ2-7
TGCGCCAGCAGTGACAGGGGTGGTCCGGGCGAGCAGTACTTC
CASSDRGGPGEQYF
>15|many|TRBV6-4|TRBD2|TRBJ2-5
TGTGCCAGCAGTGAAACTAGCGGGGGGACAGAGACCCAGTACTTC
CASSETSGGTETQYF
>15|NA|TRBV5-6|TRBD2|TRBJ2-2
TGTGCCAGCAGTACGAGCGGGGGGGCGATAGGGGAGCTGTTTTTT
CASSTSGGAIGELFF
>12|NA|TRBV7-2|NA|TRBJ1-2
TGTGCCAGCAGCTTAGGACAGTATGGCTACACCTTC
CASSLGQYGYTF
>15|once|TRBV9|TRBD1|TRBJ1-4
TGTGCCAGCAGCGCCCGGACAGGAGGGGATGAAAAACTGTTTTTT
CASSARTGGDEKLFF
>15|NA|TRBV5-1|NA|TRBJ2-7
TGCGCCAGCAGCACCACCGGGACTGCAACCTACGAGCAGTACTTC
CASSTTGTATYEQYF
>13|NA|TRBV7-6|NA|TRBJ1-2
TGTGCCAGCAGCTCAGAGGGGGTGCCTGGCTACACCTTC
CASSSEGVPGYTF
>14|NA|TRBV2|TRBD1|TRBJ1-1
TGTGCCAGCAGTGCACAGGGGGCGATGACTGAAGCTTTCTTT
CASSAQGAMTEAFF
>15|once|TRBV6-5|TRBD1|TRBJ2-1
TGTGCCAGCAGTTACTCGTACTCAGGGGGCGGTGAGCAGTTCTTC
CASSYSYSGGGEQFF
>12|NA|TRBV7-9|NA|TRBJ2-1
TGTGCCAGCAGCTCACCACGAGATGAGCAGTTCTTC
CASSSPRDEQFF
>15|NA|TRBV27|NA|TRBJ2-7
TGTGCCACCCGATACAAACAGGGAATAGCCTACGAGCAGTACTTC
CATRYKQGIAYEQYF
>14|NA|TRBV7-9|NA|TRBJ1-2
TGTGCCAGCAGCATCAAGGACAGTAACTATGGCTACACCTTC
CASSIKDSNYGYTF